The 14 T cell receptor beta chains presented below share a single source sample, sequenced in a study of T-cell reconstitution after alpha-beta-depleted transplantation in children. Unique molecular identifiers were incorporated into the prepared TCRbeta library. Using its own MiXCR run on the PCR reads, TCRdb lists one record per CDR3 protein. The sample holds almost 250,000 distinct CDR3 sequences, about 26% seen once. The material sequenced was PBMCs, taken before TCRalphabeta/CD19-depleted stem cell transplant. The receptors originated from a girl aged 2 to 10 with Fanconi anemia, due to receive a stem cell transplant.

This chain links TRBV30 with TRBJ1-5; D is undetermined. Germline V lookup: CDR1 GTSNPN, CDR2 SVGIG (reference sequence). The CDR3 length is 13 residues. V lost 0 bases and J lost 4, with 7 bases in between. CDR3 in DNA: TGTGCCTGGAGTGTTGGGTTGAATCAGCCCCAGCATTTT. Translating it yields CAWSVGLNQPQHF.

J is TRBJ2-7 and V is TRBV20-1, with a weak D call TRBD2 (5 bases). CDR1 and CDR2 (germline): DFQATT, SNEGSKA (reference sequence). V was cut by 5 bases and J by 3 bases, with 14 bases left in between. The CDR3 sequence is 13 residues long. The CDR3 loop is CSAQDSPHYEQYF. The CDR3 bases are TGCAGTGCTCAGGACTCGCCGCACTACGAGCAGTACTTC.

This clonotype has at least ten counts. V is TRBV29-1 and J is TRBJ2-7; TRBD1 might be the D (5 bases). Germline CDR1 and CDR2: SQVTM and ANQGSEA. V was shortened by 5 bases and J by 3 bases, with 23 bases between the two germline ends. This CDR3 comprises 16 residues. CDR3 protein: CSVLRPSGQGSYEQYF. In DNA form, the CDR3 reads TGCAGCGTTTTGCGTCCGTCCGGCCAGGGTAGCTACGAGCAGTACTTC.

The chain employs TRBV4-2 and TRBJ2-7, with 8 nucleotides matching TRBD2. Looked up from germline, CDR1 is LGHNA and CDR2 is YNFKEQ. The CDR3 has 16 amino acids. The V and J ends lost 3 bases and 2 bases, in that order; junction bases with no gene match: 9. As DNA, the CDR3 is TGTGCCAGCAGCCATTCGACTGCGGGGGGTACCTACGAGCAGTACTTC. The encoded protein is CASSHSTAGGTYEQYF.

This clonotype turned up a few times. The chain combines TRBV20-1 with TRBJ2-3; D may be TRBD1 or TRBD2 (5 bases each). The germline V and J ends were trimmed by 5 bases and 0 bases, with 15 bases remaining between them. This CDR3 has 15 amino acids. Germline CDR1 DFQATT, CDR2 SNEGSKA (reference sequence). CDR3 nucleotides: TGCAGTGCTCCACGGGGCCGAATCAGCACAGATACGCAGTATTTT. It is translated as CSAPRGRISTDTQYF.

The table lists this clonotype with a few counts. The CDR3 DNA reads TGTGCCAGCAGTAGACAGGGAAGAGAGACCCAGTACTTC. Translation: CASSRQGRETQYF. J is TRBJ2-5 and V is TRBV4-2; 7 nucleotides match TRBD1. The length of the CDR3 is 13 residues. Trimming at V came to 6 bases and at J to 4 bases, leaving 5 bases not matched to a gene. The germline V gene encodes CDR1 LGHNA and CDR2 YNFKEQ.

The CDR3 loop is CASSLVEGFTDTQYF. The CDR3 bases are TGCGCCAGCAGCTTGGTCGAGGGGTTCACAGATACGCAGTATTTT. The chain combines TRBV5-1 with TRBJ2-3; D possibly matches TRBD1 or TRBD2 (5 bases each). V dropped 0 bases and J dropped 2 bases, with 10 bases sitting between them. The V gene's germline CDR1 is SGHRS and CDR2 YFSETQ. The CDR3 consists of 15 residues.

This clonotype was seen ten or more times. This chain connects TRBV29-1 to TRBJ2-5, with 9 bases that match TRBD1. The CDR3 has 15 amino acids. CDR1 is SQVTM, CDR2 ANQGSEA, per germline. The J segment lost 2 bases and the V segment lost 6 bases, leaving 10 bases of the junction unmatched. The CDR3 loop is CSVPAGTGLQETQYF. As DNA, the CDR3 is TGCAGCGTCCCGGCCGGGACAGGGCTTCAAGAGACCCAGTACTTC.

This sequence joins TRBV6-1 and TRBJ1-5, with 11 bases aligning to TRBD1. Germline V gene data show CDR1 as MNHNS and CDR2 as SASEGT. The CDR3 is 18 residues long. Trimming at V came to 6 bases and at J to 0 bases, leaving 10 bases not matched to a gene. The CDR3 DNA reads as TGTGCCAGCAGGGCAGGGGACAGGGGGGCTTATAGCAATCAGCCCCAGCATTTT. Amino acid sequence: CASRAGDRGAYSNQPQHF.

This rearrangement joins TRBV29-1 to TRBJ2-1; tentatively, D is TRBD1 or TRBD2 (7 bases each). Trimming pared 8 bases from V and 8 bases from J, leaving 22 bases between. This CDR3 has 14 residues. Germline V lookup: CDR1 SQVTM, CDR2 ANQGSEA. CDR3 amino acids: CSTSSGGRGHEQFF. The CDR3 nucleotides read TGCAGCACATCTTCGGGAGGTAGGGGGCATGAGCAGTTCTTC.

This chain joins TRBV5-1 and TRBJ2-3; perhaps D is TRBD1 or TRBD2 (5 bases each). Per germline, CDR1 SGHRS and CDR2 YFSETQ. V dropped 7 bases and J dropped 3 bases, with 9 bases sitting between them. The CDR3 has 12 amino acids. The CDR3, as DNA: TGCGCCAGCCGTGGGGGAACAGATACGCAGTATTTT. Its translation: CASRGGTDTQYF.

The CDR3 here is CASSFPQLAGDSYNEQFF. The CDR3 DNA reads TGTGCCAGCAGTTTCCCCCAATTGGCAGGGGACTCCTACAATGAGCAGTTCTTC. This chain joins TRBV12-3 or TRBV12-4 and TRBJ2-1, with D possibly being TRBD1 (6 bases). Trimming took off 3 bases at V and 0 bases at J, with 18 bases between the two ends. CDR3 length equals 18 residues.

The sample holds many counts of this clonotype. This chain links TRBV25-1 with TRBJ2-3, with 8 bases matching TRBD1. This CDR3 contains 15 residues. CDR1 is MGHDK, CDR2 SYGVNS, per germline. V dropped 1 base and J dropped 3; count of bases not matched to a gene: 3. CDR3 sequence (DNA): TGTGCCAGCAGTGAATCAGGGGGCGTGACAGATACGCAGTATTTT. As protein: CASSESGGVTDTQYF.

The chain joins TRBV6-1 to TRBJ2-2, with D tentatively TRBD2 (5 bases). The CDR3 consists of 16 residues. CDR1 MNHNS and CDR2 SASEGT come from the germline V gene. Between the trimmed V and J ends, which lost 8 bases and 0 bases, there was a span of 16 bases. CDR3 loop: CASHHRGSTNTGELFF. CDR3 bases: TGTGCCAGCCACCATCGGGGTAGCACGAACACCGGGGAGCTGTTTTTT.